This TCR beta chain was captured in a study of blood T cell repertoires in COVID-19. At the level of the study: The samples span acute and convalescent COVID-19 from the United States, Italy and Spain. The analysed material was cDNA or gDNA that came from T cells, B-cell-depleted T cells, or PBMCs.

Per the authors' pipeline: Reference gene primer amplification yielded estimated nucleated cell counts. Assay: immunoSEQ multiplex PCR; the TCRdb copy retains only in-frame clones and omits some. The DNA gave D and trimming, while V, J and clone size come from that table. Of roughly 190,000 clones in the sample, about 86% were seen once. Source material: peripheral blood. This sequence was found in a man aged 30 to 39 with active or convalescent COVID-19.

CDR3 sequence: CAWGPGTPPYEQYF. CDR3 sequence (DNA): TGTGCCTGGGGACCCGGGACACCACCCTACGAGCAGTACTTC. The rearrangement links TRBV30 to TRBJ2-7; D perhaps matches TRBD1 (6 bases). Looked up from germline, CDR1 is GTSNPN and CDR2 is SVGIG (reference sequence). With 5 bases removed from V and 2 bases from J, the gap between germline ends came to 16 bases. The CDR3 covers 14 residues.